This T cell receptor beta chain was recovered during a study of Ad26.COV2.S vaccination and SARS-CoV-2 variants. Study background: Enrollment placed the donor in the COV1001 Ad26.COV2.S trial arm.

The sample's treatment: roughly 19 received Ad26.COV2.S at low or high dose, single or two shots; 5 received placebo; per-sample allocation not given. Sampling happened 63 days after the first vaccine or placebo injection. Between the trimmed V and J ends, which lost 5 bases and 3 bases, there was a span of 11 bases. This CDR3 has 13 residues. This clone was counted a few times. The protocol was immunoSEQ multiplex PCR, while the TCRdb copy is restricted to in-frame clones and leaves out a portion. The sample lists about 320,000 clones, 70% to 90% occurring once. The sample was peripheral blood, taken in a trial of Ad26.COV2.S vaccine versus placebo. The receptor was derived from a person aged 18-65 years who received the Ad26.COV2.S COVID-19 vaccine or a placebo. The chain joins TRBV12-3 or TRBV12-4 to TRBJ2-7; D is tentatively TRBD1 or TRBD2 (5 bases each). In DNA form, the CDR3 reads TGTGCCAGCAGTGGGGACGGCCTCTACGAGCAGTACTTC. Its protein is CASSGDGLYEQYF.